This is a list of T cell receptor beta chains from one sample in a study of cytomegalovirus exposure and HLA in healthy donors. The assay was immunoSEQ multiplex PCR, and TCRdb's table has in-frame clones only and misses some. The table includes 40,000 to 55,000 clones, around 70% detected once. The sequencing sample was made of PBMCs. These receptors were obtained from a woman aged 50 to 60 in good health and CMV-seronegative. The CDR3 runs from the conserved cysteine through the conserved F or W. The D gene is left open where the match is weak. Rows may omit the clone size; those that give it use once, few, many or a size class.

>TRBV13|15|TRBD2|once|TRBJ2-7
TGTGCCAGCAGGAAAACTAGCGGGAGGGCCTACGAGCAGTACTTC
CASRKTSGRAYEQYF
>TRBV5-1|15|.|.|TRBJ2-5
TGCGCCAGCAGTCTGACAGCGGGTAAACAAGAGACCCAGTACTTC
CASSLTAGKQETQYF
>TRBV15|14|.|.|TRBJ1-2
TGTGCCACCAGCAGAGGAACAGGAGACTATGGCTACACCTTC
CATSRGTGDYGYTF
>TRBV5-4|17|.|.|TRBJ2-5
TGTGCCAGCAGCGAGAAATTCCCCAGCGGAGGTCGTGAGACCCAGTACTTC
CASSEKFPSGGRETQYF
>TRBV5-1|14|TRBD1|.|TRBJ2-1
TGCGCCAGCAGCTTGGTGGGACAGAGTAATGAGCAGTTCTTC
CASSLVGQSNEQFF
>TRBV18|13|.|.|TRBJ2-5
TGTGCCAGCTCCCAGCCGGGAGAGGAGACCCAGTACTTC
CASSQPGEETQYF
>TRBV20-1|11|.|.|TRBJ1-2
TGCAGTGCAAGCGGAGGGATGGGCTACACCTTC
CSASGGMGYTF
>TRBV7-9|16|.|.|TRBJ1-5
TGTGCCAGCAGCTTAGCGAGGGGGACGGTAAATCAGCCCCAGCATTTT
CASSLARGTVNQPQHF
>TRBV28|16|.|.|TRBJ2-2
TGTGCCAGCAGTATGACCGGGACAACGAACACCGGGGAGCTGTTTTTT
CASSMTGTTNTGELFF
>TRBV18|14|.|.|TRBJ2-5
TGTGCCAGCTCACCACCCCACGGGGAAGAGACCCAGTACTTC
CASSPPHGEETQYF
>TRBV27|13|.|.|TRBJ2-7
TGTGCCAGCAGTTTAAAACAGTCCTACGAGCAGTACTTC
CASSLKQSYEQYF